A selection of T cell receptor beta chains follows, all from one sample in a study of blood T cells in healthy people across ages. TCRdb re-analysed the 5' RACE reads in MiXCR, keeping a single row per CDR3 protein. This sample has 650,000 to 1,000,000 distinct CDR3 sequences, with about 34% found just once. The specimen was blood. Source of these receptors: a man aged 18 to 30 in good health. Each CDR3 is given with its conserved first and last residue. The D gene is left open where the match is weak. Clone size is not always given. Where it is, it says once, few, many or a class for expanded clones.

14,TRBV20-1,TRBJ1-2,NA,many,CSAREVGVSHVYTF,TGCAGTGCTAGAGAGGTTGGTGTGTCGCATGTCTACACCTTC
13,TRBV4-3,TRBJ2-1,NA,NA,CANSQDGANEQFF,TGCGCCAACAGCCAAGATGGGGCCAATGAGCAGTTCTTC
18,TRBV5-1,TRBJ2-3,TRBD2,NA,CASSLNPSSGVTADTQYF,TGCGCCAGCAGCTTGAATCCCTCTAGCGGGGTGACGGCAGATACGCAGTATTTT
15,TRBV20-1,TRBJ2-6,NA,few,CSARPTRTGANVLTF,TGCAGTGCTAGACCAACACGAACTGGGGCCAACGTCCTGACTTTC
16,TRBV7-2,TRBJ2-7,NA,few,CASSLTLCLVYYEQYF,TGTGCCAGCAGCTTAACCCTGTGCCTAGTCTACTACGAGCAGTACTTC
14,TRBV20-1,TRBJ1-2,NA,few,CSAPPRAGAYGYTF,TGCAGTGCTCCTCCCCGTGCAGGGGCCTATGGCTACACCTTC
16,TRBV4-2,TRBJ1-1,TRBD1,few,CASSPRDRRPSTEAFF,TGTGCCAGCAGCCCCCGGGACAGGAGGCCGAGCACTGAAGCTTTCTTT
15,TRBV6-6,TRBJ2-4,TRBD2,few,CASSQQLAGEDIQYF,TGTGCCAGCAGTCAACAACTAGCGGGGGAGGACATTCAGTACTTC
12,TRBV3-1,TRBJ2-3,NA,NA,CASSQGIDTQYF,TGTGCCAGCAGCCAAGGGATAGATACGCAGTATTTT
16,TRBV20-1,TRBJ2-3,TRBD2,many,CSARASSGGVTDTQYF,TGCAGTGCTAGAGCCTCTAGCGGGGGGGTCACAGATACGCAGTATTTT
18,TRBV11-2,TRBJ2-3,NA,few,CASSLRWGRRVVADTQYF,TGTGCCAGCAGCTTGCGCTGGGGACGCCGGGTGGTCGCAGATACGCAGTATTTT
17,TRBV27,TRBJ1-2,NA,NA,CASSPTKTHRPLYGYTF,TGTGCCAGCAGTCCAACAAAGACGCATAGGCCCCTCTATGGCTACACCTTC
13,TRBV20-1,TRBJ2-5,NA,NA,CSAARGYQETQYF,TGCAGTGCCGCAAGGGGGTACCAAGAGACCCAGTACTTC
14,TRBV7-2,TRBJ2-5,TRBD2,NA,CASRAGFSAETQYF,TGTGCCAGTCGAGCGGGGTTCTCGGCGGAGACCCAGTACTTC
16,TRBV2,TRBJ2-1,NA,NA,CASSEQGRASYNEQFF,TGTGCCAGCAGTGAACAAGGACGGGCCTCCTACAATGAGCAGTTCTTC
15,TRBV7-2,TRBJ1-5,NA,NA,CASSPGVATNQPQHF,TGTGCCAGCAGTCCGGGGGTAGCTACCAATCAGCCCCAGCATTTT
16,TRBV20-1,TRBJ1-1,TRBD1,few,CSARRDRGRGGTEAFF,TGCAGTGCTAGACGGGACAGGGGGCGCGGGGGTACTGAAGCTTTCTTT
21,TRBV20-1,TRBJ2-5,TRBD2,few,CSAPWTGTSGGALWDQETQYF,TGCAGTGCTCCGTGGACCGGGACTAGCGGGGGGGCTCTTTGGGACCAAGAGACCCAGTACTTC
12,TRBV12-3/TRBV12-4,TRBJ2-1,NA,large,CASSPYGGAQFF,TGTGCCAGCAGCCCTTACGGAGGCGCGCAGTTCTTC
14,TRBV20-1,TRBJ1-5,TRBD1,few,CSAEGQGRNQPQHF,TGCAGTGCCGAAGGACAGGGGCGCAATCAGCCCCAGCATTTT
14,TRBV9,TRBJ2-1,NA,few,CASSVDRGLNEQFF,TGTGCCAGCAGCGTAGACCGAGGGTTGAATGAGCAGTTCTTC
15,TRBV12-3/TRBV12-4,TRBJ2-7,TRBD1,many,CASPIGGRSFYEQYF,TGTGCCAGCCCCATAGGGGGCAGAAGCTTCTACGAGCAGTACTTC
16,TRBV4-1,TRBJ1-5,NA,few,CASSQADRYSNQPQHF,TGCGCCAGCAGCCAAGCCGACAGGTATAGCAATCAGCCCCAGCATTTT
13,TRBV12-3/TRBV12-4,TRBJ1-2,NA,NA,CASRPSARGGYTF,TGTGCCAGCCGCCCTTCAGCGAGGGGTGGCTACACCTTC
15,TRBV5-5,TRBJ1-2,NA,NA,CASSRSSEGNYGYTF,TGTGCCAGCAGCCGATCCTCCGAGGGAAACTATGGCTACACCTTC
15,TRBV7-3,TRBJ2-7,TRBD2,NA,CASSSRLAGLGEQYF,TGTGCCAGCAGCTCCAGACTAGCGGGGCTGGGTGAGCAGTACTTC
14,TRBV10-3,TRBJ1-5,NA,NA,CAISDQSGNQPQHF,TGTGCCATCAGTGATCAATCGGGCAATCAGCCCCAGCATTTT
15,TRBV12-3/TRBV12-4,TRBJ2-5,NA,many,CASSLAPDSEETQYF,TGTGCCAGCAGTTTAGCCCCGGACAGCGAAGAGACCCAGTACTTC
15,TRBV7-9,TRBJ2-1,TRBD1,once,CASSWRQGSYNEQFF,TGTGCCAGCAGCTGGAGACAGGGGTCCTACAATGAGCAGTTCTTC
13,TRBV10-3,TRBJ2-5,NA,few,CAIASSPEETQYF,TGTGCCATCGCTTCGAGCCCGGAGGAGACCCAGTACTTC
13,TRBV30,TRBJ1-1,TRBD1,NA,CAWSRQGATEAFF,TGTGCCTGGAGCCGACAGGGGGCCACTGAAGCTTTCTTT
13,TRBV5-1,TRBJ1-2,NA,NA,CASSNDGFYGYTF,TGCGCCAGCAGCAATGACGGCTTCTATGGCTACACCTTC
15,TRBV21-1,TRBJ2-3,NA,few,CASSPRRGHVDTQYF,TGTGCCAGCAGCCCCAGGAGGGGGCATGTAGATACGCAGTATTTT
14,TRBV4-2,TRBJ2-5,NA,NA,CASSQETVRGTQYF,TGTGCCAGCAGCCAAGAGACAGTTCGGGGGACCCAGTACTTC
13,TRBV20-1,TRBJ2-7,TRBD1,NA,CSCRRTGAYEQYF,TGCAGTTGTCGGCGGACAGGGGCCTACGAGCAGTACTTC
14,TRBV20-1,TRBJ1-2,NA,once,CSARDRGGDYGYTF,TGCAGTGCTAGAGATAGGGGGGGCGACTATGGCTACACCTTC
17,TRBV10-3,TRBJ2-1,TRBD2,NA,CAISEWGGTNLYNEQFF,TGTGCCATCAGTGAATGGGGTGGGACTAACCTATACAATGAGCAGTTCTTC
12,TRBV12-3/TRBV12-4,TRBJ1-5,NA,NA,CASSLSTGPQHF,TGTGCCAGCAGTTTATCGACGGGGCCCCAGCATTTT
16,TRBV5-5,TRBJ1-5,NA,NA,CASSPEGGRVEQPQHF,TGTGCCAGCAGCCCGGAAGGAGGGCGAGTAGAACAGCCCCAGCATTTT
14,TRBV9,TRBJ2-2,NA,NA,CASSVAHNTGELFF,TGTGCCAGCAGCGTCGCTCATAACACCGGGGAGCTGTTTTTT
20,TRBV20-1,TRBJ2-5,TRBD2,NA,CSARDVLLGLAGETGNEQYF,TGCAGTGCTAGGGACGTCCTTCTAGGACTAGCGGGGGAAACGGGGAATGAGCAGTACTTC
18,TRBV7-2,TRBJ2-3,TRBD2,once,CASSLAAQWRTIPDTQYF,TGTGCCAGCAGCCTAGCGGCTCAGTGGAGGACTATACCAGATACGCAGTATTTT
16,TRBV9,TRBJ2-7,TRBD2,NA,CVSSKAGGPPYNEQYF,TGTGTCAGCAGCAAAGCGGGGGGGCCCCCCTACAATGAGCAGTACTTC
16,TRBV6-5,TRBJ1-1,TRBD1,few,CASSFRGGPANTEAFF,TGTGCCAGCAGTTTTAGAGGGGGCCCTGCTAACACTGAAGCTTTCTTT
18,TRBV4-3,TRBJ2-3,TRBD2,NA,CASSQGLPGTSGGTTQYF,TGCGCCAGCAGCCAAGGATTGCCGGGGACTAGCGGGGGGACTACGCAGTATTTT
14,TRBV30,TRBJ2-1,NA,few,CAWSRLGRYNEQFF,TGTGCCTGGAGTAGGTTGGGCCGGTACAATGAGCAGTTCTTC
15,TRBV12-3/TRBV12-4,TRBJ1-4,NA,few,CASSSRGADGEKLFF,TGTGCCAGCAGTTCTCGGGGGGCAGACGGGGAAAAACTGTTTTTT
24,TRBV4-1,TRBJ2-1,TRBD2,few,CASSQVKAASPGSGGSSSYNEQFF,TGCGCCAGCAGCCAAGTGAAGGCGGCATCTCCCGGTAGCGGGGGGTCGAGCTCCTACAATGAGCAGTTCTTC
17,TRBV4-1,TRBJ2-3,TRBD2,NA,CARSPSGQRGALDTQYF,TGCGCCCGCAGCCCCTCGGGGCAGCGGGGGGCATTAGATACGCAGTATTTT
15,TRBV5-4,TRBJ2-1,TRBD2,many,CASSPSSGGYNEQFF,TGTGCCAGCAGCCCGTCTAGCGGGGGATACAATGAGCAGTTCTTC
13,TRBV12-3/TRBV12-4,TRBJ2-5,NA,few,CASSRNLQETQYF,TGTGCCAGCAGTCGTAACCTCCAAGAGACCCAGTACTTC
17,TRBV4-2,TRBJ2-2,NA,NA,CASSPGVGTANTGELFF,TGTGCCAGCAGCCCCGGGGTGGGCACGGCGAACACCGGGGAGCTGTTTTTT